The sample holds many counts of the clone carrying this TCR beta chain. As yet, its antigen is unknown. This record belongs to a study of neurological immune-mediated disorders. Using its own MiXCR run on the 5' RACE reads, TCRdb lists one record per CDR3 protein. The table includes about 80,000 distinct CDR3 sequences, around 6% detected once. Time point: longitudinal time-point 2. A total of 2 million PBMCs stored at -80 degrees C provided the unsorted libraries. Study-level findings and limits: None of the CDR3 amino acid sequences found in expanded clones was shared across subjects. This suggests that the TCR-beta repertoires were private in all groups.

This receptor was identified in a woman aged 60-70 years with multiple sclerosis. The specimen sequenced was PBMCs.

The DNA of the CDR3 is TGCAGTGCTAGGTTTCAGGGAGGTAGCTATGGCTACACCTTC. It is translated as CSARFQGGSYGYTF. The chain joins TRBV20-1 to TRBJ1-2; D perhaps matches TRBD1 (5 bases). The germline CDR1 and CDR2 sequences are DFQATT and SNEGSKA (reference sequence). V was pared by 3 bases and J by 4 bases, with 15 bases between. CDR3 size: 14 residues.